This entry features one T cell receptor beta chain sequence. The target antigen is unknown. Amplification used 60 Vbeta primers and 13 Jbeta primers. TCRdb keeps only in-frame clones here, not all; method: immunoSEQ multiplex PCR. Seen here are around 140,000 clones, roughly 60% observed once, and the top ten hold 2% to 3%. V dropped 6 bases and J dropped 13; count of bases not matched to a gene: 0. The germline V gene has CDR1 DFQATT and CDR2 SNEGSKA (reference sequence). The CDR3 is made up of 8 amino acids. This entry belongs to a study of cytomegalovirus exposure and HLA in healthy donors. Whole-study results and caveats: Later on, an analysis found that several of the most significant clusters appeared to be linked to common viral pathogens, which included parvovirus B19.

Healthy bone marrow donors made up the donor group. This TCR was sampled from a woman aged 40-49 years in good health and CMV-seronegative. Specimen: PBMCs. The V and J genes are TRBV20-1 and TRBJ2-3; TRBD1 matches at 8 bases. The CDR3, as DNA: TGCAGTGCGACAGGGGAGTATTTT. It encodes CSATGEYF.